These T cell receptor beta chains were read from a single sample in a study of T cells in Graves' hyperthyroidism and ophthalmopathy. TCRdb itself ran the multiplex PCR reads through MiXCR, one entry per CDR3 protein. This sample carries hundreds of thousands of distinct CDR3 sequences, less than 20% of them seen once, and the ten largest clones take roughly 8%. Sequenced material: blood. The receptors stem from a young woman with Graves' hyperthyroidism. CDR3s include the opening cysteine and the closing phenylalanine or tryptophan. The D gene is left open where the match is weak. Size is stated for part of the rows, as once, few or many counts, or as a class when the clone is expanded.

>TRBV20-1|TRBJ2-3|.|many
TGCAGTGCTAGAAAGGGGATGGCGGGGGCTAGCACAGATACGCAGTATTTT
CSARKGMAGASTDTQYF
>TRBV10-2|TRBJ1-2|.|few
TGCGCCACCAACAACTATGGCTACACCTTC
CATNNYGYTF
>TRBV6-5|TRBJ1-6|.|.
TGTGCCAGCAGTTACTCGAAAAATTCACCCCTCCACTTT
CASSYSKNSPLHF
>TRBV12-3/TRBV12-4|TRBJ1-6|TRBD1|large
TGTGCCAGCAGTCAGGGACAGGGTCGTTCACCCCTCCACTTT
CASSQGQGRSPLHF
>TRBV6-1|TRBJ2-6|TRBD1|many
TGTGCCAGCATACAGGGGGCGTACTCTGGGGCCAACGTCCTGACTTTC
CASIQGAYSGANVLTF
>TRBV19|TRBJ2-3|.|.
TGTGCCAGTAGTAACAGGGCGGCAGACTTCACAGATACGCAGTATTTT
CASSNRAADFTDTQYF
>TRBV2|TRBJ1-2|.|few
TGTGCCAGCAATCCAACGGGGAGTGGCTACACCTTC
CASNPTGSGYTF
>TRBV12-3/TRBV12-4|TRBJ2-1|TRBD2|many
TGTGCCAGCAGCCCGGGACTAACTTACTACAATGAGCAGTTCTTC
CASSPGLTYYNEQFF
>TRBV11-3|TRBJ2-7|.|many
TGTGCCAGCAGCGCTCAGGGTATGGCCCTACACTACGAGCAGTACTTC
CASSAQGMALHYEQYF
>TRBV10-3|TRBJ2-7|.|many
TGTGCCATCAGTGGACAGAAAAGGGGCGAGCAGTACTTC
CAISGQKRGEQYF
>TRBV28|TRBJ2-7|TRBD2|.
TGTGCCGCCGATAGCGGGCGCGGCTCCTACGAGCAGTACTTC
CAADSGRGSYEQYF
>TRBV11-3|TRBJ2-2|TRBD2|once
TGTGCCAGCAGCTTAGTTCTTAGCGGGAGCGGAACCGGGGAGCTGTTTTTT
CASSLVLSGSGTGELFF
>TRBV5-6|TRBJ2-4|.|.
TGTGCCAGCAGCTCTCTCCTCCCCTGGTCGGGATTAGACATTCAGTACTTC
CASSSLLPWSGLDIQYF
>TRBV7-9|TRBJ2-1|TRBD2|.
TGTGCCAGCAGCTTGGGGACTAGTTTACATGAGCAGTTCTTC
CASSLGTSLHEQFF
>TRBV2|TRBJ2-5|TRBD2|.
TGTGCCAGCAGTGGGACAGCGGGAGCGTCGGAGACCCAGTACTTC
CASSGTAGASETQYF
>TRBV28|TRBJ1-2|.|many
TGTGCCAGCAGTTTTTGGGGCCTTCGGGGCTATGGCTACACCTTC
CASSFWGLRGYGYTF
>TRBV5-1|TRBJ2-3|TRBD2|many
TGCGCCAGCAGCCTAGCGGGACGAGAAGATACGCAGTATTTT
CASSLAGREDTQYF
>TRBV6-1|TRBJ1-2|.|many
TGTGCCAGCAGACTGACTGGGAACTATGGCTACACCTTC
CASRLTGNYGYTF
>TRBV5-6|TRBJ2-1|.|many
TGTGCCAGCAGCCCCCTTGGCTCCTTCTTCGACAATGAGCAGTTCTTC
CASSPLGSFFDNEQFF
>TRBV3-1|TRBJ2-1|TRBD2|many
TGTGCCAGCCAAGAGCGGGGGGGCGATGAGCAGTTCTTC
CASQERGGDEQFF
>TRBV20-1|TRBJ1-1|.|many
TGCAGTGCTAGAGAGCCAGGGATGAGGACTGAAGCTTTCTTT
CSAREPGMRTEAFF
>TRBV20-1|TRBJ2-7|.|.
TGCAGTGCCCTGGCCCCCACCAACTACGAGCAGTACTTC
CSALAPTNYEQYF
>TRBV15|TRBJ1-5|.|.
TGTGCCACCAGCAGAGGTGGGGTCGACAGGATTAGCAATCAGCCCCAGCATTTT
CATSRGGVDRISNQPQHF
>TRBV6-2/TRBV6-3|TRBJ2-3|.|.
TGTGCCAGCAACATCCAGGGCGATCAAGGTACGCAGTATTTT
CASNIQGDQGTQYF
>TRBV7-6|TRBJ2-7|TRBD1|many
TGTGCCAGCAGCCCGAGCCGGGACAGGGGCCACGAGCAGTACTTC
CASSPSRDRGHEQYF
>TRBV7-9|TRBJ2-6|.|few
TGTGCCAGCAGCCTCGCGCTCCTCCGGACAAAGGGGGCCAACGTCCTGACTTTC
CASSLALLRTKGANVLTF
>TRBV20-1|TRBJ2-1|TRBD2|many
TGCAGTGCTCAACTAGCGGGAGGACTATACAATGAGCAGTTCTTC
CSAQLAGGLYNEQFF
>TRBV20-1|TRBJ1-2|.|.
TGCAGTGCTAGCGGGGACATAGATTATGGCTACACCTTC
CSASGDIDYGYTF
>TRBV6-1|TRBJ2-7|TRBD1|many
TGTGCCAGCAACGGACAGGGTTTGAACTTTCGCTACGAGCAGTACTTC
CASNGQGLNFRYEQYF
>TRBV28|TRBJ1-5|.|many
TGTGGGACTGTCCGGGACATCAATCAGCCCCAGCATTTT
CGTVRDINQPQHF
>TRBV7-9|TRBJ1-4|.|many
TGTGCCAGCAGCTTATCACAGCAGGAAAAACTGTTTTTT
CASSLSQQEKLFF
>TRBV3-1|TRBJ2-3|.|many
TGTGCCAGCAGCCAAGTCAGAGATACGCAGTATTTT
CASSQVRDTQYF
>TRBV30|TRBJ2-3|.|many
TGTGCCTGGAGTTACGGAAATGGGGGAGATACGCAGTATTTT
CAWSYGNGGDTQYF
>TRBV20-1|TRBJ1-4|.|few
TGCAGTGCTAGAGGGGGATCAACTAATGAAAAACTGTTTTTT
CSARGGSTNEKLFF
>TRBV3-1|TRBJ1-1|.|.
TGTGCCAGCAGTCACGGTAAAGGAGGATACACTGAAGCTTTCTTT
CASSHGKGGYTEAFF
>TRBV2|TRBJ2-1|.|many
TGTGCCAGCAGGCGGATTTTCTGGCGGAGGGGATACAATGAGCAGTTCTTC
CASRRIFWRRGYNEQFF
>TRBV4-1|TRBJ1-5|.|many
TGCGCCAGCAGCCCCCGGGACACAAGCAATCAGCCCCAGCATTTT
CASSPRDTSNQPQHF
>TRBV9|TRBJ2-6|TRBD1|few
TGTGCCAGCAGCGTAGGGACAGGGGGTCGTGGGGCCAACGTCCTGACTTTC
CASSVGTGGRGANVLTF